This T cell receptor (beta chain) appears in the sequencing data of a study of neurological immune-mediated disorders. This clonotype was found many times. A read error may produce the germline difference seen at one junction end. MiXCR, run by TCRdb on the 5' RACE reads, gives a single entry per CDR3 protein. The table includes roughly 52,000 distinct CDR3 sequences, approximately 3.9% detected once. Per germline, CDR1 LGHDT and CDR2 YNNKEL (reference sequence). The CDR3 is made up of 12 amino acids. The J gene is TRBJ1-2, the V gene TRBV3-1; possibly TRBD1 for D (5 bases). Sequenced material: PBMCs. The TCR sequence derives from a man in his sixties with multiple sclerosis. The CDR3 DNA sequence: TGTGACAGCAGCAAGGGGATCCATGGCTACACCTTC. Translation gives CDSSKGIHGYTF.